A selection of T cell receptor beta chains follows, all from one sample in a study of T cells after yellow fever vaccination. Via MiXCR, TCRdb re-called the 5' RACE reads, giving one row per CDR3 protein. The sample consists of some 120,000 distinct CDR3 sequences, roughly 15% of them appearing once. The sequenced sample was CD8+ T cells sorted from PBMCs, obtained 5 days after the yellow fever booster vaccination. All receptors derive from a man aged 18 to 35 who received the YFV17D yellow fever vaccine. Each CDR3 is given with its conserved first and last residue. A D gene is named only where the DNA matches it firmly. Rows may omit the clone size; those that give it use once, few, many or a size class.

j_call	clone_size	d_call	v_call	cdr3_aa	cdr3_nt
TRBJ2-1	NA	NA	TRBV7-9	CASTYPIARSDNEQFF	TGTGCCAGCACTTACCCGATAGCGCGTTCGGACAATGAGCAGTTCTTC
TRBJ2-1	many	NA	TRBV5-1	CASSSGSGYNEQFF	TGCGCCAGCAGCTCGGGCAGTGGATACAATGAGCAGTTCTTC
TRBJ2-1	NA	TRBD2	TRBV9	CASSVEGLDYNEQFF	TGTGCCAGCAGCGTAGAGGGACTAGACTACAATGAGCAGTTCTTC
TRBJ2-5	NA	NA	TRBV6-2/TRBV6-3	CASSILQETQYF	TGTGCCAGCAGTATTCTCCAAGAGACCCAGTACTTC
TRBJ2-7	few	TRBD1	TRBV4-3	CASSQARDSSYEQYF	TGCGCCAGCAGCCAAGCCAGGGACAGTTCCTACGAGCAGTACTTC
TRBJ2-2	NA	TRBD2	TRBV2	CASNRGGIGELFF	TGTGCCAGCAACCGGGGGGGCATCGGGGAGCTGTTTTTT
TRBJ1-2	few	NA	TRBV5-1	CASSPFTGHLYGYTF	TGCGCCAGCAGCCCCTTCACGGGGCATCTCTATGGCTACACCTTC
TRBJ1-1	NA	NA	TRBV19	CASSSSVLTEAFF	TGTGCCAGTAGTAGTTCCGTGTTGACTGAAGCTTTCTTT
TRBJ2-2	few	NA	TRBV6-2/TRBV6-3	CASSYLLDGTGELFF	TGTGCCAGCAGTTACCTCCTGGACGGTACCGGGGAGCTGTTTTTT
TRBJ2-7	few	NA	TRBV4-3	CASSRRVSSYEQYF	TGCGCCAGCAGCCGAAGGGTAAGCTCCTACGAGCAGTACTTC
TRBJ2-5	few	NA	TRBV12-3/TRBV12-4	CASSLQGTQETQYF	TGTGCCAGCAGTTTACAGGGAACCCAAGAGACCCAGTACTTC
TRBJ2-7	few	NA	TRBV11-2	CASSQGAGGSLTGYEQYF	TGTGCCAGCAGCCAAGGGGCCGGGGGCTCCCTTACCGGCTACGAGCAGTACTTC
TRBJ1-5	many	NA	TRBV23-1	CASSHLDRRGNQPQHF	TGCGCCAGCAGTCACCTGGACCGGAGGGGCAATCAGCCCCAGCATTTT
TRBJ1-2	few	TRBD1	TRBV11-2	CASSVRGDRGRGNYGYTF	TGTGCCAGCAGCGTCCGGGGGGACAGGGGTCGTGGAAACTATGGCTACACCTTC
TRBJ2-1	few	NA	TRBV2	CASKISGARNNEQFF	TGTGCCAGCAAGATATCAGGGGCTCGTAACAATGAGCAGTTCTTC
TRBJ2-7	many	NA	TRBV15	CATHTTGGGSYEQYF	TGTGCCACCCACACCACCGGGGGAGGCTCCTACGAGCAGTACTTC